What follows describes a single T cell receptor beta chain. The antigen remains unidentified. Profiled with immunoSEQ multiplex PCR; TCRdb holds only in-frame clones, not every one. Of approximately 300,000 clones detected, about 90% appear once; the ten largest clones hold approximately 1%. This specimen belongs to a study of cytomegalovirus exposure and HLA in healthy donors. Overall study context: Later analysis reported that the 120 or so validation repertoires shared the platform of the 650 to 700 first-cohort repertoires.

Study-wide results and caveats: TCR beta chains numbering more than 150 were designated cytomegalovirus-associated.

Input material: PBMCs. This TCR was recovered from a woman in her twenties or thirties in good health and CMV-seropositive.

The CDR3 DNA follows: TGTGCCAGCAGTTTACTTGGACTAGCGGGGGGGACCACAGATACGCAGTATTTT. It encodes CASSLLGLAGGTTDTQYF. The V and J genes are TRBV27 and TRBJ2-3; TRBD2 aligns across 15 bases. The CDR3 extends over 18 amino acids. J was trimmed by 2 bases and V by 2 bases; bases with no gene match: 5. Looked up from germline, CDR1 is MNHEY and CDR2 is SMNVEV (reference sequence).